This TCR beta chain originates from a study of cytomegalovirus exposure and HLA in healthy donors. Deletions cut 4 bases from V and 4 bases from J, with 8 bases between. CDR1 and CDR2 (germline): LGHNA, YNFKEQ. The CDR3 loop spans 13 amino acids. 60 Vbeta and 13 Jbeta primers were used in PCR. Repertoires were generated with immunoSEQ multiplex PCR, while TCRdb's copy carries only in-frame clones and drops some. The sample has 150,000 to 200,000 clones, roughly 74% seen once. Note on this clone: The antigen remains undetermined.

Overall study results and limits: TCR beta sequences reportedly predicted most subjects' HLA-A and HLA-B alleles accurately.

The sample comprised PBMCs. This TCR was recovered from a woman aged 25-40 years in good health and CMV-seropositive. The V and J genes are TRBV4-2 and TRBJ1-3; D call uncertain. This CDR3 reads CASSLGEGNTIYF. The CDR3 DNA sequence: TGTGCCAGCAGCCTCGGGGAGGGAAACACCATATATTTT.